The 27 T cell receptor beta chains in this list originate from one sample, sequenced in a study of cytomegalovirus exposure and HLA in healthy donors. 60 Vbeta and 13 Jbeta primers were used in PCR. Sequencing was performed with immunoSEQ multiplex PCR; in TCRdb, only in-frame clones are kept and a portion is missing. Among under 150,000 clones listed, roughly four fifths were seen once. Source material: PBMCs. Receptor source: a woman aged 45-59 years in good health and CMV-seronegative.

V usage is TRBV6-5 and J usage is TRBJ1-2; 7 bases map to TRBD1. Germline V lookup: CDR1 MNHEY, CDR2 SVGAGI. The V segment lost 0 bases and the J segment 2 bases; nucleotides outside the gene matches: 3. The CDR3 extends over 15 amino acids. The CDR3: CASSYSWTGNYGYTF. The CDR3 region has the DNA TGTGCCAGCAGTTACTCTTGGACAGGCAACTATGGCTACACCTTC.

This chain uses TRBV6-5 with TRBJ1-2; a possible D gene is TRBD1 (6 bases). With 0 bases removed from V and 7 bases from J, the gap between germline ends came to 15 bases. In germline, CDR1 is MNHEY, CDR2 SVGAGI. The CDR3 is 15 residues long. The CDR3 reads CASSYSITGSRGYTF. The CDR3 DNA reads TGTGCCAGCAGTTACTCGATCACAGGGTCTCGTGGCTACACCTTC.

The rearrangement links TRBV6-5 to TRBJ1-2, with TRBD1 matching 8 bases. The germline V gene encodes CDR1 MNHEY and CDR2 SVGAGI. The CDR3 has 13 amino acids. J lost 8 bases, V lost 5 bases, and 7 bases had no gene match. CDR3 DNA: TGTGCCAGCAGTGACCTAGACAGGGGAGGCTACACCTTC. This gives the protein CASSDLDRGGYTF.

This clone was seen once. The V call is TRBV7-2, the J call TRBJ1-5; the D gene is possibly TRBD1 (5 bases). V dropped 5 bases and J dropped 3 bases, with 11 bases sitting between them. Germline V gene sequence: CDR1 SGHTA, CDR2 FQGNSA. This CDR3 has 14 amino acids. The CDR3 coding sequence is TGTGCCAGCAGCGCACGGGGGTACAATCAGCCCCAGCATTTT. Translated: CASSARGYNQPQHF.

This chain connects TRBV27 to TRBJ1-5; 7 nucleotides line up with TRBD1. The junction had 6 bases not matched to a gene; V was cut back by 5 bases and J by 5 bases. CDR1 is MNHEY, CDR2 SMNVEV, per germline (reference sequence). The CDR3 covers 14 residues. The CDR3 nucleotides read TGTGCCAGCAGTCCGGCAGGGGGAGATCAGCCCCAGCATTTT. Encoded protein: CASSPAGGDQPQHF.

A word on this clone: One junction end does not reproduce the germline sequence, and a read error may be involved. The chain couples TRBV23-1 to TRBJ1-2; D is uncertain. TRBV23-1 is an ORF, and what it does is uncertain. The CDR3 sequence is 16 residues long. The CDR3 bases are TGCGCCAGCAGTCCCCCCGACCCCGGGATAAACTATGGCTGCACCTTC. Amino acid sequence: CASSPPDPGINYGCTF.

This clone came up once. The V gene is TRBV7-2, the J gene TRBJ1-6, with D perhaps matching TRBD1 (5 bases). The CDR3 has 17 residues. The germline gives CDR1 SGHTA, CDR2 FQGNSA. V gave up 5 bases and J gave up 0 bases, with 14 bases separating them. The DNA for the CDR3 is TGTGCCAGCAGCCGGGGGGGTTCCAGCTCCTATAATTCACCCCTCCACTTT. It is translated as CASSRGGSSSYNSPLHF.

The chain recombines TRBV6-5 with TRBJ2-1; 11 bases align to TRBD1. The CDR3 runs 16 residues. V trimming: 4 bases; J trimming: 6 bases; junction bases outside the gene matches: 8. Germline V gives CDR1 MNHEY, CDR2 SVGAGI. CDR3 bases: TGTGCCAGCAGTTCCAGCGTGGGGACAGGGGGCAATGAGCAGTTCTTC. The encoded protein is CASSSSVGTGGNEQFF.

This clone came up once. V usage is TRBV21-1 and J usage is TRBJ2-7; the table gives TRBD1 as D, unverified against the DNA. TRBV21-1 is flagged as a pseudogene. This CDR3 region has 15 residues. In DNA form, the CDR3 reads TGTGCCAGCAGAGTATCTACAGGGAGCTCCTACGAGCAGTACTTC. Protein sequence: CASRVSTGSSYEQYF.

This rearrangement joins TRBV14 to TRBJ1-2; TRBD1 matches at 7 bases. Germline values: CDR1 SGHDN, CDR2 FVKESK. This CDR3 has 13 residues. V was clipped by 4 bases and J by 4 bases; unmatched bases: 3. CDR3 amino acids: CASSPGQAYGYTF. The CDR3 nucleotides read TGTGCCAGCAGCCCTGGACAGGCCTATGGCTACACCTTC. Full variable domain (rest looked up from reference TRBV14 and TRBJ1-2): EAGVTQFPSHSVIEKGQTVTLRCDPISGHDNLYWYRRVMGKEIKFLLHFVKESKQDESGMPNNRFLAERTGGTYSTLKVQPAELEDSGVYFCASSPGQAYGYTFGSGTRLTVV.

This clone came up a few times. The chain joins TRBV9 to TRBJ2-1; TRBD2 matches at 8 bases. This CDR3 has 16 residues. V shed 0 bases and J 3 bases; nucleotides not matched to a gene: 5. From germline, CDR1 is SGDLS and CDR2 YYNGEE. In nucleotides, the CDR3 is TGTGCCAGCAGCGTAGGGGGGAGCGGGGGCTACAATGAGCAGTTCTTC. It yields the protein CASSVGGSGGYNEQFF. The whole variable domain, filled in from reference TRBV9 and TRBJ2-1, reads DSGVTQTPKHLITATGQRVTLRCSPRSGDLSVYWYQQSLDQGLQFLIQYYNGEERAKGNILERFSAQQFPDLHSELNLSSLELGDSALYFCASSVGGSGGYNEQFFGPGTRLTVL.

The chain uses TRBV6-1 and TRBJ1-5, with D possibly being TRBD1 (5 bases). Between the trimmed V and J ends, which lost 3 bases and 0 bases, there was a span of 15 bases. This CDR3 spans 17 amino acids. The germline gives CDR1 MNHNS, CDR2 SASEGT. The CDR3 sequence is CASSDRRGANSNQPQHF. CDR3 sequence (DNA): TGTGCCAGCAGTGACCGGAGGGGCGCCAATAGCAATCAGCCCCAGCATTTT.

Points on this clone: Other DNA sequences in this specimen translate into the identical CDR3. The chain recombines TRBV6-6 with TRBJ2-7; 8 nucleotides line up with TRBD1. Germline loops: CDR1 MNHNY, CDR2 SVGAGI (reference sequence). The V gene end was trimmed by 3 bases and the J gene end by 3 bases; junction bases not matched to a gene: 7. The length of the CDR3 is 15 residues. Here the CDR3 DNA reads TGTGCCAGCAGTTATTCCCGCGGACAGGGCTACGAGCAGTACTTC. It encodes CASSYSRGQGYEQYF.

This clone was detected once. CDR3 loop: CASSGREWFQETQYF. DNA for the CDR3: TGTGCCAGCAGCGGCAGGGAATGGTTCCAAGAGACCCAGTACTTC. The V call is TRBV7-9, the J call TRBJ2-5; TRBD1 might be the D (5 bases). The V end lost 5 bases, the J end lost 1 base, and 14 bases lay between the germline ends. This CDR3 is built from 15 residues. Germline V gene data show CDR1 as SEHNR and CDR2 as FQNEAQ (reference sequence).

There are a few counts of this clone. CDR3 residues: CASSGGYYNEQFF. The CDR3 nucleotides are TGTGCCAGTAGCGGGGGGTACTACAATGAGCAGTTCTTC. This chain uses TRBV19 with TRBJ2-1; 7 nucleotides align to TRBD2. Germline CDR1 LNHDA, CDR2 SQIVND (reference sequence). The CDR3 totals 13 residues. Trimming removed 6 bases from V and 3 bases from J; junction bases left unmatched: 2.

The chain has TRBV11-1 and TRBJ1-2; D is possibly TRBD1 (6 bases). The CDR3 totals 14 residues. Trimming removed 4 bases from V and 5 bases from J, with 14 bases in between. Germline CDR1 and CDR2: SGHAT and FQDESV (reference sequence). In DNA form, the CDR3 reads TGTGCCAGCAGCTCCCTTAAGGGGGATTATGGCTACACCTTC. Translated: CASSSLKGDYGYTF.

The chain combines TRBV7-8 with TRBJ1-6, with 8 bases that match TRBD1. V lost 5 bases and J lost 3; bases outside the gene matches: 6. Germline assignment: CDR1 SGHVS and CDR2 FQNEAQ. The CDR3 loop spans 16 amino acids. This CDR3 reads CASSPGTGGYNSPLHF. The DNA of the CDR3 is TGTGCCAGCAGCCCAGGTACAGGGGGCTATAATTCACCCCTCCACTTT.

The J gene is TRBJ1-1, the V gene TRBV7-8; possibly TRBD1 for D (5 bases). Germline loops: CDR1 SGHVS, CDR2 FQNEAQ. Trimming stripped 5 bases from V and 0 bases from J, with 16 bases between. The CDR3 contains 16 residues. The CDR3, as DNA: TGTGCCAGCAGCCTAAACAGGATACCCATGAACACTGAAGCTTTCTTT. The encoded protein is CASSLNRIPMNTEAFF.

The gene calls are TRBV20-1 and TRBJ2-3; the D is unclear. This CDR3 has 11 amino acids. The germline V and J ends were trimmed by 4 bases and 3 bases, with 5 bases remaining between them. Germline V lookup: CDR1 DFQATT, CDR2 SNEGSKA (reference sequence). The CDR3 DNA reads TGCAGTGCTATTTCGACAGATACGCAGTATTTT. As protein: CSAISTDTQYF.

Worth noting for this clone: The same CDR3 can be traced to other DNA sequences in this sample. The J gene is TRBJ1-5, the V gene TRBV7-2, with D perhaps matching TRBD1 (5 bases). CDR3 size: 13 residues. Germline CDR1 is SGHTA and CDR2 is FQGNSA. Deletions cut 8 bases from V and 7 bases from J, with 15 bases between. As DNA, the CDR3 is TGTGCCAGCTCTTCGACCTCAGGGCAGCCCCAGCATTTT. Translating gives CASSSTSGQPQHF.

The chain uses TRBV6-6 and TRBJ1-1, with 7 bases fitting TRBD1. Germline CDR1 reads MNHNY; CDR2 reads SVGAGI (reference sequence). The ends lost 5 bases at V and 0 bases at J; junction bases unmatched: 6. CDR3 size: 15 residues. CDR3 amino acids: CASSPPQGMNTEAFF. The CDR3 bases are TGTGCCAGCAGTCCTCCACAGGGGATGAACACTGAAGCTTTCTTT.

The gene calls are TRBV28 and TRBJ2-2, with D possibly matching TRBD1 (6 bases). CDR3 size: 14 residues. Trimming took off 2 bases at V and 5 bases at J, with 9 bases between the two ends. CDR1 and CDR2 from the germline V gene are MDHEN and SYDVKM. DNA for the CDR3: TGTGCCAGCAGTTTAGTAGGGGGAACCGGGGAGCTGTTTTTT. Amino acid sequence: CASSLVGGTGELFF.

This chain uses TRBV5-6 with TRBJ2-2; 9 bases align to TRBD1. CDR1 is SGHDT and CDR2 is YYEEEE in the germline V gene. The ends lost 4 bases at V and 1 base at J; junction bases unmatched: 5. The CDR3 covers 16 residues. CDR3 protein: CASSIGTGRNTGELFF. DNA of the CDR3: TGTGCCAGCAGCATAGGGACAGGGAGGAACACCGGGGAGCTGTTTTTT.

In this sample, this clone turned up a few times. The chain uses TRBV4-3 and TRBJ2-7; weak D call: TRBD1 (6 bases). Trimming cost V 4 bases and J 2 bases, with 12 bases left between them. The CDR3 has 14 amino acids. CDR1 is LGHNA and CDR2 is YSLEER in the germline V gene. CDR3 sequence: CASSRQTGPYEQYF. The CDR3 coding sequence is TGCGCCAGCAGCCGCCAAACAGGGCCCTACGAGCAGTACTTC.

The chain carries TRBV28 and TRBJ1-6, with TRBD1 as a possible D gene (5 bases). This CDR3 has 14 amino acids. V lost 7 bases, J lost 9 bases, and 16 bases lay in between. CDR1 is MDHEN and CDR2 is SYDVKM in the germline V gene. CDR3 sequence: CASTPGGMVSPLHF. The CDR3 DNA is TGTGCCAGCACCCCCGGGGGGATGGTTTCACCCCTCCACTTT.

The genes are TRBV7-9 and TRBJ1-1; no reliable D call. CDR3 length equals 15 residues. The germline V gene encodes CDR1 SEHNR and CDR2 FQNEAQ (reference sequence). The ends were cut back, 1 base at V and 0 bases at J, with 9 bases in the middle. CDR3 sequence: CASSLENYLNTEAFF. In DNA form, the CDR3 reads TGTGCCAGCAGCTTAGAGAACTACCTGAACACTGAAGCTTTCTTT.

The chain uses TRBV5-1 and TRBJ2-5, with 7 nucleotides matching TRBD2. The CDR3 sequence is 13 residues long. Per germline, CDR1 SGHRS and CDR2 YFSETQ. V trimming: 5 bases; J trimming: 3 bases; junction bases outside the gene matches: 4. The CDR3 reads CASRVAGEETQYF. CDR3 DNA sequence: TGCGCCAGCAGGGTAGCGGGTGAAGAGACCCAGTACTTC.